The next 21 T cell receptor beta chains were all read from a single sample in a study of T cell repertoires in cytomegalovirus infection. Their antigen targets remain unknown. From the reads, TCRdb called clonotypes with MiXCR, one entry per CDR3 protein. Of 150,000 or so distinct CDR3 sequences listed, 20% to 25% are singletons. This specimen consisted of CD8+ T cells from cultured PBMCs, obtained from culture after CMV antigen stimulation. These receptors came from a human donor in good health (CMV status not recorded). Some clones in this sample may be carry-over from other donors' samples.

The V gene is TRBV7-6, the J gene TRBJ2-1; TRBD2 agrees at 13 bases. CDR1 and CDR2 from the germline V gene are SGHVS and FNYEAQ. V gave up 4 bases and J gave up 5 bases; unmatched junction bases: 5. This CDR3 spans 16 amino acids. The CDR3 DNA reads as TGTGCCAGCAGCTCGCGGACTAGCGGGGGAAACAATGAGCAGTTCTTC. This encodes CASSSRTSGGNNEQFF.

J is TRBJ2-1 and V is TRBV7-6, with a possible D match to TRBD1 (6 bases). The V and J ends lost 2 bases and 9 bases respectively, with 23 bases between them. The V gene's germline CDR1 is SGHVS and CDR2 FNYEAQ. This CDR3 has 17 residues. The CDR3 is CASSLSGPGQGTAEQFF. Written as DNA, the CDR3 is TGTGCCAGCAGCTTAAGCGGCCCGGGACAAGGCACAGCTGAGCAGTTCTTC. The full variable domain, its missing parts supplied by reference TRBV7-6 and TRBJ2-1, is GAGVSQSPRYKVTKRGQDVALRCDPISGHVSLYWYRQALGQGPEFLTYFNYEAQQDKSGLPNDRFSAERPEGSISTLTIQRTEQRDSAMYRCASSLSGPGQGTAEQFFGPGTRLTVL.

The rearrangement joins TRBV6-2 or TRBV6-3 to TRBJ2-1; 7 positions match TRBD2. This CDR3 comprises 15 residues. The V gene's germline CDR1 is MNHEY and CDR2 SVGEGT. The ends lost 6 bases at V and 0 bases at J; junction bases unmatched: 5. This CDR3 is CASSSLADSYNEQFF. CDR3 nucleotide sequence: TGTGCCAGCAGCTCCCTAGCGGACTCCTACAATGAGCAGTTCTTC.

CDR3 protein: CASSLAANNQPQHF. The DNA of the CDR3 is TGTGCCAGCAGCTTAGCGGCAAATAATCAGCCCCAGCATTTT. This chain joins TRBV7-6 and TRBJ1-5; D is unclear. The germline gives CDR1 SGHVS, CDR2 FNYEAQ. V shed 0 bases and J shed 4 bases, with 7 bases lying between them. The CDR3 covers 14 residues.

The CDR3 DNA reads TGTGCCAGCAGCCTCCGGGGAGATGTAGGCAACAGGGGGCCTGGCTACACCTTC. Translating it yields CASSLRGDVGNRGPGYTF. The chain carries TRBV7-6 and TRBJ1-2, with 9 bases aligning to TRBD1. Germline-derived CDR1 and CDR2 are SGHVS and FNYEAQ. The CDR3 has 18 amino acids. The V and J ends lost 5 bases and 7 bases, in that order; junction bases with no gene match: 20. The full variable domain, in which reference TRBV7-6 and TRBJ1-2 provide the parts outside the CDR3, is GAGVSQSPRYKVTKRGQDVALRCDPISGHVSLYWYRQALGQGPEFLTYFNYEAQQDKSGLPNDRFSAERPEGSISTLTIQRTEQRDSAMYRCASSLRGDVGNRGPGYTFGSGTRLTVV.

There are a few counts of this clonotype. The chain is built from TRBV30 and TRBJ1-1; 7 nucleotides match TRBD1. CDR1 is GTSNPN, CDR2 SVGIG, per germline (reference sequence). After removal of 2 bases from V and 5 bases from J, the junction contained 8 bases not matched to a gene. CDR3 length: 14 amino acids. The CDR3 nucleotides read TGTGCCTGGAGTATCGACAGGGTGAGAACTGAAGCTTTCTTT. As protein: CAWSIDRVRTEAFF.

This clonotype was observed a few times. The V gene is TRBV12-3 or TRBV12-4, the J gene TRBJ1-5; D uncertain. Trimming left V 5 bases short and J 9 bases short, with 20 bases between. The CDR3 consists of 15 residues. The CDR3 DNA follows: TGTGCCAGCAGTCCTGCAGAGGCCCCCAACGTGCCCCAGCATTTT. As protein: CASSPAEAPNVPQHF.

This chain connects TRBV9 to TRBJ2-2; no reliable D call. With 0 bases removed from V and 1 base from J, the gap between germline ends came to 7 bases. Looked up from germline, CDR1 is SGDLS and CDR2 is YYNGEE. The CDR3 spans 15 residues. CDR3 in amino acids: CASSVGWGNTGELFF. The CDR3 bases are TGTGCCAGCAGCGTAGGATGGGGGAACACCGGGGAGCTGTTTTTT.

This clonotype was seen many times. This chain uses TRBV11-3 with TRBJ2-1; no clear D. Germline CDR1 and CDR2: SGHNT and YENEEA. The CDR3 has 14 residues. Trimming removed 1 base from V and 3 bases from J, with 7 bases in between. DNA of the CDR3: TGTGCCAGCAGCTTAGGGGCCCTCTACAATGAGCAGTTCTTC. Translated, it gives CASSLGALYNEQFF.

This sequence joins TRBV11-2 and TRBJ2-1; 8 bases are shared with TRBD1. Germline lookup yields CDR1 SGHAT and CDR2 FQNNGV. This CDR3 has 14 amino acids. The trim removed 5 bases at V and 7 bases at J, leaving 7 bases unmatched. The CDR3 reads CASSPGQGGNEQFF. In DNA form, the CDR3 reads TGTGCCAGCAGCCCAGGACAGGGAGGAAATGAGCAGTTCTTC.

This clonotype was counted only a few times. The rearrangement joins TRBV6-2 or TRBV6-3 to TRBJ2-3, with TRBD2 matching over 8 bases. The CDR3 contains 15 residues. V gave up 5 bases and J gave up 1 base; unmatched junction bases: 5. The germline V gene encodes CDR1 MNHEY and CDR2 SVGEGT. In nucleotides, the CDR3 is TGTGCCAGCAGTCCGACTAGCGCAGGCACAGATACGCAGTATTTT. Translating gives CASSPTSAGTDTQYF.

This clonotype turned up a few times. V is TRBV11-1 and J is TRBJ2-2; D unclear. V lost 1 base and J 4 bases, leaving 16 bases between the germline ends. The CDR3 runs 17 residues. CDR1 is SGHAT, CDR2 FQDESV, per germline (reference sequence). DNA for the CDR3: TGTGCCAGCAGCTTAGAATGGTCGGGCGGCGCCACCGGGGAGCTGTTTTTT. It yields the protein CASSLEWSGGATGELFF.

The chain recombines TRBV27 with TRBJ2-7; D is perhaps TRBD1 or TRBD2 (7 bases each). V was clipped by 4 bases and J by 4 bases, with 14 bases between them. This CDR3 region has 14 residues. Germline V gene sequence: CDR1 MNHEY, CDR2 SMNVEV (reference sequence). The CDR3 region is CASSSRGGIYEQYF. DNA for the CDR3: TGTGCCAGCAGTTCCAGGGGGGGTATATACGAGCAGTACTTC.

The chain uses TRBV6-2 or TRBV6-3 and TRBJ2-1; TRBD2 matches 10 bases. Germline lookup yields CDR1 MNHEY and CDR2 SVGEGT. This CDR3 region has 16 residues. Losses at the gene ends were 2 bases for V and 8 bases for J; bases not matched to a gene: 9. The CDR3 region has the DNA TGTGCCAGCAGTTACCCCATAGCGGGGGGTCATGATGAGCAGTTCTTC. Residues: CASSYPIAGGHDEQFF.

The chain is built from TRBV12-3 or TRBV12-4 and TRBJ1-1, with D possibly matching TRBD1 (6 bases). The CDR3 runs 14 residues. V was cut by 6 bases and J by 2 bases, with 13 bases left in between. Here the CDR3 reads CASRTGLPNTEAFF. The CDR3 region has the DNA TGTGCCAGCAGAACAGGGTTGCCAAACACTGAAGCTTTCTTT.

The DNA of the CDR3 is TGTGCCAGCAAGGGTACTGAAGCTTTCTTT. The encoded protein is CASKGTEAFF. The chain combines TRBV11-2 with TRBJ1-1; no clear D gene. The CDR3 runs to 10 residues. V lost 7 bases to trimming and J lost 5 bases, with 5 bases between them. The germline V gene encodes CDR1 SGHAT and CDR2 FQNNGV.

The V call is TRBV11-2, the J call TRBJ1-5; perhaps TRBD1 as D (6 bases). CDR1 is SGHAT and CDR2 is FQNNGV in the germline V gene. The CDR3 is 16 residues long. Trimming took off 5 bases at V and 0 bases at J, with 14 bases between the two ends. CDR3 amino acids: CASSPQGHLSNQPQHF. As DNA, the CDR3 is TGTGCCAGCAGCCCACAGGGACATCTTAGCAATCAGCCCCAGCATTTT.

The chain employs TRBV12-3 or TRBV12-4 and TRBJ1-5; D remains unclear. The ends were cut back, 7 bases at V and 2 bases at J, with 12 bases in the middle. The CDR3 is 14 residues long. Here the CDR3 DNA reads TGTGCCAGCAAAAGTGGGTGGGGCAATCAGCCCCAGCATTTT. Amino acids: CASKSGWGNQPQHF.

The rearrangement uses TRBV7-9 and TRBJ2-3; TRBD1 is a possible D gene (5 bases). V lost 1 base to trimming and J lost 5 bases, with 19 bases between them. This CDR3 spans 17 amino acids. Per the germline V gene, CDR1 is SEHNR and CDR2 is FQNEAQ (reference sequence). In DNA form, the CDR3 reads TGTGCCAGCAGCTTAGTACAGGCTAACCCAAAACGAGATACGCAGTATTTT. It specifies CASSLVQANPKRDTQYF.

The chain joins TRBV7-2 to TRBJ1-1; D is ambiguous. The CDR3 spans 14 residues. Trimming took 5 bases from V and 4 from J, leaving 14 bases between them. Germline values: CDR1 SGHTA, CDR2 FQGNSA. CDR3 loop: CASSTTPWPTEAFF. The DNA for the CDR3 is TGTGCCAGCAGCACCACACCGTGGCCCACTGAAGCTTTCTTT.

The DNA of the CDR3 is TGTGCCAGCAGCTTAGTCCAGGGAACCTACGAGCAGTACTTC. Its protein product is CASSLVQGTYEQYF. The chain joins TRBV7-2 to TRBJ2-7; the D gene is possibly TRBD1 (5 bases). Germline loops: CDR1 SGHTA, CDR2 FQGNSA. The CDR3 loop spans 14 amino acids. Trimming removed 1 base from V and 2 bases from J, with 9 bases in between.